What follows describes a single T cell receptor beta chain. Its antigen is as yet unknown. Given a much more abundant clone one base away, this may be a read error. CDR1 is ENHRY, CDR2 SYGVKD, per germline. Trimming took off 8 bases at V and 9 bases at J, with 13 bases between the two ends. CDR3 size: 12 residues. The record originates from a study of tumor-infiltrating lymphocytes in primary liver carcinoma. Study context: The cohort included men and women aged 30 to 69 years. Study-wide results and limits: Whereas tumor region pairs overlapped more, tumor-adjacent and tumor-blood pairs overlapped less.

A constant-region primer served to make TCR beta cDNA from 500 to 550 ng total RNA. Investigators got TCR beta libraries out of three nested multiplex PCR rounds, done with slightly modified ARM-PCR. Researchers ran the first two PCR rounds for about 11 cycles each with TRBV1-TRBV30 forward primers and a C-beta reverse primer. MiXCR was run by TCRdb on the multiplex PCR reads, yielding one entry per CDR3 protein. Of 75,000 to 80,000 distinct CDR3 sequences listed, roughly two thirds are singletons. Co-extracted RNA and DNA came from around 18-30 mg of unsorted bulk tissue. J is TRBJ2-2 and V is TRBV10-3; D tentatively fits TRBD1 or TRBD2 (5 bases each). The sample comprised tumor-adjacent normal liver tissue. The sequence derives from a man in his forties with primary liver carcinoma and hepatitis B virus infection. CDR3: CAISWDPRELFF. The CDR3 DNA sequence: TGTGCCATCTCATGGGACCCCAGGGAGCTGTTTTTT.